Each of the 19 T cell receptor beta chains below was sequenced from the same sample in a study of blood T cells in healthy people across ages. Through a sample-barcoded 5' primer and a J-beta primer mix, a second PCR was run for roughly 6 to 12 cycles. TCRdb used MiXCR to reprocess the 5' RACE reads, holding one entry per CDR3 protein. The repertoire consists of approximately 820,000 distinct CDR3 sequences, with more than 40% occurring once and the leading ten covering about a fifth. Input material: blood. All receptors derive from a man aged 55 to 70 in good health.

The J gene is TRBJ2-3, the V gene TRBV6-5, with 9 bases matching TRBD2. V trimming: 2 bases; J trimming: 0 bases; junction bases outside the gene matches: 9. This CDR3 is built from 18 residues. From germline, CDR1 is MNHEY and CDR2 SVGAGI. The CDR3 DNA follows: TGTGCCAGCAGTTACGGGAGTAGCGGGGGCACTAGCACAGATACGCAGTATTTT. Residues: CASSYGSSGGTSTDTQYF.

The V call is TRBV6-1, the J call TRBJ2-1; no clear D gene. Trimming took 6 bases from V and 3 from J, leaving 21 bases between them. The CDR3 totals 17 residues. Germline V gene data show CDR1 as MNHNS and CDR2 as SASEGT. Here the CDR3 DNA reads TGTGCCAGCAGCTCCACGCCGCATAGGGCTGTCTACAATGAGCAGTTCTTC. It is translated as CASSSTPHRAVYNEQFF.

The gene calls are TRBV6-6 and TRBJ2-2; 8 positions match TRBD1. This CDR3 is 16 amino acids long. The germline CDR1 and CDR2 sequences are MNHNY and SVGAGI (reference sequence). The V and J ends lost 6 bases and 3 bases, in that order; junction bases with no gene match: 9. DNA for the CDR3: TGTGCCAGCAGGCTGGGACAGGTCCGTGACACCGGGGAGCTGTTTTTT. Translated, it gives CASRLGQVRDTGELFF.

This chain links TRBV11-2 with TRBJ1-1; D perhaps matches TRBD1 (6 bases). The CDR3 has 16 amino acids. Germline CDR1 SGHAT, CDR2 FQNNGV. V shed 4 bases and J shed 1 base, with 16 bases lying between them. The CDR3 protein is CASSSYQGTGNTEAFF. The CDR3 nucleotides are TGTGCCAGCAGCTCGTATCAGGGGACTGGGAACACTGAAGCTTTCTTT. The variable domain in full, completed from reference TRBV11-2 and TRBJ1-1, reads EAGVAQSPRYKIIEKRQSVAFWCNPISGHATLYWYQQILGQGPKLLIQFQNNGVVDDSQLPKDRFSAERLKGVDSTLKIQPAKLEDSAVYLCASSSYQGTGNTEAFFGQGTRLTVV.

In DNA form, the CDR3 reads TGTGCCAGCAGTTTAAACCCGAGTGGGGGTAGGGGCGATGAGCAGTTCTTC. Its translation: CASSLNPSGGRGDEQFF. The chain couples TRBV27 to TRBJ2-1; D might be TRBD1 or TRBD2, each matching 5 bases. Trimming cost V 2 bases and J 8 bases, with 22 bases left between them. Looked up from germline, CDR1 is MNHEY and CDR2 is SMNVEV (reference sequence). CDR3 length: 17 residues.

The rearrangement links TRBV7-2 to TRBJ2-3; the D gene is possibly TRBD1 (5 bases). CDR1 SGHTA and CDR2 FQGNSA come from the germline V gene. V gave up 2 bases and J gave up 1 base, with 7 bases separating them. The CDR3 length is 14 residues. The CDR3 region is CASSLTRGTDTQYF. DNA for the CDR3: TGTGCCAGCAGCTTAACCAGGGGCACAGATACGCAGTATTTT.

In nucleotides, the CDR3 is TGTGCCAGCAGCCCAGGACACCTCAATGAGCAGTTCTTC. Translation gives CASSPGHLNEQFF. This chain connects TRBV11-3 to TRBJ2-1; a possible D gene is TRBD1 (5 bases). The germline V and J ends were trimmed by 5 bases and 6 bases, with 11 bases remaining between them. CDR1 and CDR2 from the germline V gene are SGHNT and YENEEA. This CDR3 region has 13 residues. Filled out from reference TRBV11-3 and TRBJ2-1, the complete variable domain reads EAGVVQSPRYKIIEKKQPVAFWCNPISGHNTLYWYLQNLGQGPELLIRYENEEAVDDSQLPKDRFSAERLKGVDSTLKIQPAELGDSAVYLCASSPGHLNEQFFGPGTRLTVL.

This chain uses TRBV6-1 with TRBJ1-5, with a weak D call TRBD1 (6 bases). Per the germline V gene, CDR1 is MNHNS and CDR2 is SASEGT. V was shortened by 2 bases and J by 1 base, with 12 bases between the two germline ends. The CDR3 runs 16 residues. CDR3 in amino acids: CASSEWEQGSNQPQHF. The DNA of the CDR3 is TGTGCCAGCAGTGAATGGGAACAGGGAAGCAATCAGCCCCAGCATTTT.

The chain is built from TRBV11-2 and TRBJ2-3; possibly TRBD2 for D (5 bases). This CDR3 contains 17 residues. V dropped 0 bases and J dropped 4 bases, with 17 bases sitting between them. Germline CDR1 and CDR2: SGHAT and FQNNGV. CDR3 residues: CASSLETIGETADTQYF. The CDR3 nucleotides are TGTGCCAGCAGCTTAGAGACTATCGGGGAGACGGCAGATACGCAGTATTTT.

This clonotype was observed at least ten times. This rearrangement joins TRBV4-3 to TRBJ2-6; 7 positions match TRBD1. CDR3 length equals 17 residues. The J segment lost 0 bases and the V segment lost 1 base, leaving 3 bases of the junction unmatched. Germline CDR1 reads LGHNA; CDR2 reads YSLEER. The CDR3 region has the DNA TGCGCCAGCAGCCAAGGACAGGGCTACTCTGGGGCCAACGTCCTGACTTTC. This codes for CASSQGQGYSGANVLTF.

The chain links TRBV6-1 to TRBJ2-7; D gene ambiguous. This CDR3 has 16 amino acids. With 2 bases removed from V and 0 bases from J, the gap between germline ends came to 14 bases. Germline CDR1 reads MNHNS; CDR2 reads SASEGT. The CDR3 sequence is CASSERWSGYSYEQYF. CDR3 coding DNA: TGTGCCAGCAGTGAACGGTGGTCAGGCTACTCCTACGAGCAGTACTTC.

V and J are TRBV27 and TRBJ2-7; TRBD1 agrees at 12 bases. Germline trimming cut 8 bases from V and 5 bases from J; bases unmatched to any gene: 7. This CDR3 has 14 amino acids. Germline V lookup: CDR1 MNHEY, CDR2 SMNVEV (reference sequence). The CDR3 spells CASSTGTGGHEQYF. The CDR3 region has the DNA TGTGCCAGCTCAACCGGGACAGGGGGCCACGAGCAGTACTTC.

This clonotype turned up a few times. This sequence joins TRBV6-2 or TRBV6-3 and TRBJ2-6, with 7 nucleotides matching TRBD1. V lost 4 bases to trimming and J lost 1 base; unmatched junction nucleotides: 4. Per germline, CDR1 MNHEY and CDR2 SVGEGT. This CDR3 spans 16 amino acids. The CDR3 sequence: CASSSRQGSGANVLTF. CDR3 DNA sequence: TGTGCCAGCAGTTCAAGACAGGGATCTGGGGCCAACGTCCTGACTTTC.

This CDR3 is CSVDRVGYGYTF. The CDR3 coding sequence is TGCAGCGTTGACAGGGTTGGGTATGGCTACACCTTC. This chain connects TRBV29-1 to TRBJ1-2; a weak D match, TRBD1 (5 bases). Looked up from germline, CDR1 is SQVTM and CDR2 is ANQGSEA. The V and J ends lost 3 bases and 5 bases respectively, with 10 bases between them. The CDR3 is 12 amino acids.

The gene calls are TRBV6-1 and TRBJ1-1, with 10 bases aligning to TRBD1. CDR3 length: 13 residues. Germline values: CDR1 MNHNS, CDR2 SASEGT. The trim removed 9 bases at V and 8 bases at J, leaving 9 bases unmatched. CDR3 nucleotides: TGTGCCAGTACGGGACAGGGGTTCTGGGAAGCTTTCTTT. This encodes CASTGQGFWEAFF.

The chain links TRBV27 to TRBJ1-2; the D gene is possibly TRBD1 (6 bases). Deletions cut 5 bases from V and 7 bases from J, with 14 bases between. This CDR3 comprises 13 residues. CDR1 and CDR2 (germline): MNHEY, SMNVEV (reference sequence). The CDR3 region has the DNA TGTGCCAGCAGTCGGCCGGGGGGCGGTGGCTACACCTTC. Residues: CASSRPGGGGYTF.

This clonotype occurred a few times. A much larger clone lies one base from this, so it may be a read error. The V and J genes are TRBV5-1 and TRBJ2-3, with 11 bases matching TRBD2. Germline CDR1 and CDR2: SGHRS and YFSETQ. With V trimmed by 4 bases and J by 6 bases, 7 bases remained unmatched. The CDR3 sequence is 15 residues long. The CDR3 sequence: CASSAGTSGSDTQYF. The CDR3 DNA sequence: TGCGCCAGCAGCGCCGGGACTAGCGGTTCGGATACGCAGTATTTT. Variable domain in full (rest from reference TRBV5-1 and TRBJ2-3): KAGVTQTPRYLIKTRGQQVTLSCSPISGHRSVSWYQQTPGQGLQFLFEYFSETQRNKGNFPGRFSGRQFSNSRSEMNVSTLELGDSALYLCASSAGTSGSDTQYFGPGTRLTVL.

This clonotype was recorded a few times. The CDR3 spells CASIEAYEQYF. CDR3 nucleotide sequence: TGTGCCAGCATAGAAGCCTACGAGCAGTACTTC. The chain recombines TRBV2 with TRBJ2-7; D remains ambiguous. This CDR3 region has 11 residues. V gave up 7 bases and J gave up 2 bases, with 6 bases separating them. Germline CDR1 reads SNHLY; CDR2 reads FYNNEI.

The rearrangement links TRBV2 to TRBJ1-6; no firm D call. The CDR3 extends over 16 amino acids. The ends were cut back, 7 bases at V and 0 bases at J, with 13 bases in the middle. Germline V lookup: CDR1 SNHLY, CDR2 FYNNEI. The CDR3 DNA reads as TGTGCCAGCAAGAGGACGTCCAGCTCCTATAATTCACCCCTCCACTTT. Translating it yields CASKRTSSSYNSPLHF.